These 24 T cell receptor beta chains were all obtained from the same sample, sequenced in a study of vaccination effects on CD4 cells after COVID-19. For these TCRs, the target antigens are not known. Antigen-specific CD4+ T cells expanded by the ViraFEST assay with viral peptide pools were then sequenced. Researchers isolated CD4+ T cells once roughly ten days of culture had elapsed. Vaccinees lacked prior SARS-CoV-2 infection and tested negative for nucleocapsid antibodies. Clones were sequenced by immunoSEQ multiplex PCR, and TCRdb holds only the in-frame ones, with some missing. This table holds 40,000 to 45,000 clones, 70% to 85% found once. Sequenced here: CD4+ T cells from PBMCs cultured with HCoV-NL63 spike peptides, sampled before COVID-19 vaccination. The receptors stem from a human donor who received a COVID-19 vaccine.

The chain links TRBV4-1 to TRBJ1-5; possible D gene TRBD1, 6 bases. In germline, CDR1 is MGHRA, CDR2 YSYEKL. Trimming pared 8 bases from V and 4 bases from J, leaving 21 bases between. This CDR3 has 16 amino acids. CDR3 amino acids: CASGEGLQGENQPQHF. In DNA form, the CDR3 reads TGCGCCAGCGGAGAAGGACTACAGGGCGAGAATCAGCCCCAGCATTTT.

The rearrangement joins TRBV24-1 to TRBJ2-2, with 11 bases matching TRBD1. The V gene's germline CDR1 is KGHDR and CDR2 SFDVKD. CDR3 length equals 19 residues. V shed 0 bases and J 3 bases; nucleotides not matched to a gene: 8. The CDR3 loop reads CATSDLRTGGAFYTGELFF. Here the CDR3 DNA reads TGTGCCACCAGTGATTTGAGGACAGGGGGCGCTTTTTACACCGGGGAGCTGTTTTTT.

This chain joins TRBV10-3 and TRBJ2-1; D remains ambiguous. Germline CDR1 reads ENHRY; CDR2 reads SYGVKD. Trimming removed 3 bases at V and 6 bases at J, with 6 bases between. The CDR3 is 12 residues long. The CDR3 sequence is CAISDSLNEQFF. Written as DNA, the CDR3 is TGTGCCATCAGTGATTCCCTCAATGAGCAGTTCTTC.

The chain carries TRBV24-1 and TRBJ2-5, with 11 bases aligning to TRBD1. V shed 9 bases and J 1 base; nucleotides not matched to a gene: 3. The CDR3 extends over 14 amino acids. Germline CDR1 is KGHDR and CDR2 is SFDVKD. The CDR3 bases are TGTGCCACCGGAGGGACAGGGGGCCAAGAGACCCAGTACTTC. Encoded protein: CATGGTGGQETQYF.

The V gene is TRBV7-3, the J gene TRBJ1-1; D unclear. The V and J ends lost 2 bases and 0 bases respectively, with 4 bases between them. The germline V gene has CDR1 SGHTA and CDR2 FQGTGA. This CDR3 comprises 13 residues. This CDR3 is CASSLEMNTEAFF. The CDR3 DNA reads TGTGCCAGCAGCTTAGAGATGAACACTGAAGCTTTCTTT.

This clone was seen a handful of times. J is TRBJ1-4 and V is TRBV2; D may be TRBD1 (5 bases). CDR1 SNHLY and CDR2 FYNNEI come from the germline V gene. The CDR3 spans 17 residues. Trimming removed 4 bases from V and 3 bases from J, with 18 bases in between. CDR3 amino acids: CASSGQIEGPANEKLFF. CDR3 bases: TGTGCCAGCAGTGGACAAATCGAGGGGCCGGCTAATGAAAAACTGTTTTTT. Using reference TRBV2 and TRBJ1-4 for the parts outside the CDR3, the full variable domain is EPEVTQTPSHQVTQMGQEVILRCVPISNHLYFYWYRQILGQKVEFLVSFYNNEISEKSEIFDDQFSVERPDGSNFTLKIRSTKLEDSAMYFCASSGQIEGPANEKLFFGSGTQLSVL.

The gene calls are TRBV7-3 and TRBJ1-1; D call uncertain. The CDR3 is 13 residues long. V was trimmed by 3 bases and J by 5 bases, leaving 10 bases between them. From germline, CDR1 is SGHTA and CDR2 FQGTGA. CDR3 coding DNA: TGTGCCAGCAGCTTGTCAAGGGAGACTGAAGCTTTCTTT. Translating gives CASSLSRETEAFF.

The CDR3, as DNA: TGTGCCAGCTCGAGCGCCGAGGGGGGCTGGGGTCAGGAGACCCAGTACTTC. It encodes CASSSAEGGWGQETQYF. The chain uses TRBV11-2 and TRBJ2-5; D possibly uses TRBD1 or TRBD2 (6 bases each). Trimming took off 8 bases at V and 5 bases at J, with 27 bases between the two ends. The CDR3 loop spans 17 amino acids. Germline V gives CDR1 SGHAT, CDR2 FQNNGV.

The chain is built from TRBV6-5 and TRBJ2-2, with unresolved D. Germline CDR1 reads MNHEY; CDR2 reads SVGAGI. V was cut by 5 bases and J by 1 base, with 11 bases left in between. This CDR3 is 15 amino acids long. The CDR3 DNA sequence: TGTGCCAGCAGTCGCCGGGCAGAGAACACCGGGGAGCTGTTTTTT. Its translation is CASSRRAENTGELFF.

Only one count was recorded for this clone. The V gene is TRBV18, the J gene TRBJ1-5, with 9 positions matching TRBD1. CDR1 and CDR2 (germline): KGHSH, LQKENI. Unmatched junction bases numbered 7, after V lost 3 bases and J lost 4 bases. This CDR3 spans 16 amino acids. CDR3 DNA sequence: TGTGCCAGCTCACCGCGAGCCGGGACAGGGAATCAGCCCCAGCATTTT. Its protein product is CASSPRAGTGNQPQHF. The variable domain in full, completed from reference TRBV18 and TRBJ1-5, reads NAGVMQNPRHLVRRRGQEARLRCSPMKGHSHVYWYRQLPEEGLKFMVYLQKENIIDESGMPKERFSAEFPKEGPSILRIQQVVRGDSAAYFCASSPRAGTGNQPQHFGDGTRLSIL.

This chain uses TRBV15 with TRBJ1-2; D uncertain. The CDR3 is 16 residues long. V was pared by 0 bases and J by 0 bases, with 11 bases between. Germline CDR1 LNHNV, CDR2 YYDKDF (reference sequence). CDR3 protein: CATSRDRPGANYGYTF. CDR3 sequence (DNA): TGTGCCACCAGCAGAGACAGGCCCGGGGCTAACTATGGCTACACCTTC.

V is TRBV29-1 and J is TRBJ2-7; 7 positions agree with TRBD1. The CDR3 is made up of 15 amino acids. V was pared by 6 bases and J by 3 bases, with 14 bases of the junction left unmatched. Germline V gene data show CDR1 as SQVTM and CDR2 as ANQGSEA. The CDR3 bases are TGCAGCGTGACGAAACTAAAGGGACAGAGCTACGAGCAGTACGTC. Translating it yields CSVTKLKGQSYEQYV.

By sample fraction, this clone is medium-sized. The V and J genes are TRBV18 and TRBJ1-6, with TRBD1 as a possible D gene (5 bases). Trimming took 3 bases from V and 7 from J, leaving 13 bases between them. The CDR3 length is 15 residues. Germline CDR1 and CDR2: KGHSH and LQKENI. The CDR3 reads CASSPMGRGNSPLHF. The CDR3 DNA reads TGTGCCAGCTCACCTATGGGGCGGGGGAATTCACCCCTCCACTTT.

This chain uses TRBV10-3 with TRBJ2-1; D call uncertain. The CDR3 has 15 residues. Germline CDR1 ENHRY, CDR2 SYGVKD. V was pared by 2 bases and J by 1 base, with 9 bases between. CDR3 amino acids: CAISERQASYNEQFF. In DNA, the CDR3 is TGTGCCATCAGTGAGAGGCAGGCGTCCTACAATGAGCAGTTCTTC.

This clone came up a few times. The chain uses TRBV5-1 and TRBJ1-1, with unresolved D. Germline values: CDR1 SGHRS, CDR2 YFSETQ. This CDR3 is built from 14 residues. With 0 bases removed from V and 2 bases from J, the gap between germline ends came to 8 bases. CDR3 sequence reads: CASSLGQINTEAFF. The DNA for the CDR3 is TGCGCCAGCAGCTTGGGGCAGATTAACACTGAAGCTTTCTTT.

The CDR3 here is CAWSGVWQTDTQYF. CDR3 bases: TGTGCCTGGAGCGGGGTATGGCAGACAGATACGCAGTATTTT. V usage is TRBV30 and J usage is TRBJ2-3; D is possibly TRBD2 (5 bases). There are 14 residues in the CDR3. V lost 3 bases and J lost 3, with 13 bases in between. Germline CDR1 GTSNPN, CDR2 SVGIG (reference sequence).

The chain uses TRBV4-3 and TRBJ1-2, with a possible D match to TRBD1 (5 bases). The germline V and J ends were trimmed by 4 bases and 4 bases, with 16 bases remaining between them. The CDR3 is 15 amino acids. The V gene's germline CDR1 is LGHNA and CDR2 YSLEER. CDR3: CASSPLAGGGYGYTF. The CDR3 nucleotides read TGCGCCAGCAGCCCTCTTGCGGGGGGGGGCTATGGCTACACCTTC.

The chain recombines TRBV15 with TRBJ2-5; D gene unclear. Germline assignment: CDR1 LNHNV and CDR2 YYDKDF (reference sequence). With 3 bases removed from V and 3 bases from J, the gap between germline ends came to 11 bases. This CDR3 has 14 residues. CDR3 loop: CATSRKDGEETQYF. The CDR3 nucleotides are TGTGCCACCAGCAGGAAGGACGGTGAAGAGACCCAGTACTTC.

The rearrangement links TRBV21-1 to TRBJ1-1; TRBD1 was called by the table and not checked on the DNA. TRBV21-1 counts as a pseudogene. The CDR3 is made up of 13 amino acids. CDR3 residues: CASSKDKNTEAFF. CDR3 in DNA: TGTGCCAGCAGCAAAGACAAGAACACTGAAGCTTTCTTT.

The V and J genes are TRBV4-1 and TRBJ1-1, with D unclear. The CDR3 loop spans 16 amino acids. CDR1 and CDR2 from the germline V gene are MGHRA and YSYEKL. V was pared by 2 bases and J by 1 base, with 14 bases between. The CDR3 nucleotides are TGCGCCAGCAGCCAAACGACCCTACGCCCGAACACTGAAGCTTTCTTT. Translating gives CASSQTTLRPNTEAFF.

The chain joins TRBV6-5 to TRBJ1-2; no firm D call. Germline CDR1 and CDR2: MNHEY and SVGAGI. This CDR3 has 14 amino acids. The V end lost 8 bases, the J end lost 12 bases, and 25 bases lay between the germline ends. DNA for the CDR3: TGTGCCAGCCGACCCTCAGGAACCCCAGTCCTCCACACCTTC. This sequence encodes CASRPSGTPVLHTF.

The rearrangement joins TRBV12-3 or TRBV12-4 to TRBJ2-5; D is undetermined. CDR3 length: 13 amino acids. V gave up 3 bases and J gave up 0 bases, with 5 bases separating them. DNA for the CDR3: TGTGCCAGCAGTTTGAGGTACCAAGAGACCCAGTACTTC. This encodes CASSLRYQETQYF.

This clone was observed once. The gene calls are TRBV11-1 and TRBJ1-2; a weak D match, TRBD1 (6 bases). CDR3 length: 14 residues. Trimming cost V 5 bases and J 4 bases, with 14 bases left between them. Germline lookup yields CDR1 SGHAT and CDR2 FQDESV (reference sequence). CDR3 in DNA: TGTGCCAGCAGCCGGGACCAAGGGGGCTATGGCTACACCTTC. Translated: CASSRDQGGYGYTF.

This clone was counted a single time. The chain couples TRBV19 to TRBJ2-2, with 9 positions matching TRBD1. Trimming at V came to 3 bases and at J to 5 bases, leaving 10 bases not matched to a gene. The CDR3 loop spans 17 amino acids. Germline CDR1 and CDR2: LNHDA and SQIVND (reference sequence). Here the CDR3 DNA reads TGTGCCAGTAGTATCTGGTTGGGACAGGGAGGAACCGGGGAGCTGTTTTTT. Translated: CASSIWLGQGGTGELFF.